The rows below give T cell receptor beta chains drawn from one sample of a study of brain T cells in children with intractable seizures. The method was immunoSEQ multiplex PCR; TCRdb's version includes in-frame clones alone and lacks a portion of them. The sample lists about 80,000 clones; about 90% were seen once. The specimen comprised peripheral blood, sampled at surgery. These receptors came from a girl between 2 and 10 years old with Rasmussen encephalitis and intractable seizures. CDR3s include the opening cysteine and the closing phenylalanine or tryptophan. Each record gives: clone size, D gene, V gene, J gene, CDR3 DNA, CDR3 protein. A D gene is named only where the DNA matches it firmly. Clone size is given for some rows only: seen once, a few or many times, or a class if the clone is expanded.

NA	TRBD2	TRBV6-1	TRBJ2-1	TGTGCCAGCAGTGCGTTGTCTAGCGGGAATTACAATGAGCAGTTCTTC	CASSALSSGNYNEQFF
NA	NA	TRBV12-3/TRBV12-4	TRBJ2-3	TGTGCCAGCAGCTTAACAGATACGCAGTATTTT	CASSLTDTQYF
NA	NA	TRBV6-5	TRBJ2-1	TGTGCCAGCAGGCTTGGTGGCAGGGATGAGCAGTTCTTC	CASRLGGRDEQFF
NA	NA	TRBV7-2	TRBJ1-1	TGTGCCAGCAGCCAAATCCCTGAAGCTTTCTTT	CASSQIPEAFF
NA	TRBD1	TRBV29-1	TRBJ2-2	TGCAGCGTTGAAAGGGACAGGGAGGGCGGGGAGCTGTTTTTT	CSVERDREGGELFF
NA	TRBD1	TRBV5-5	TRBJ1-2	TGTGCCAGCCGCGGGACAGTGGACTATGGCTACACCTTC	CASRGTVDYGYTF
NA	TRBD2	TRBV19	TRBJ2-5	TGTGCCAGTAGTACTAGCGGAGAAGAGACCCAGTACTTC	CASSTSGEETQYF
once	TRBD1	TRBV6-5	TRBJ1-2	TGTGCCAGCGGACGAGACAGGGTTAACTATGGCTACACCTTC	CASGRDRVNYGYTF
NA	NA	TRBV30	TRBJ1-2	TGTGCCTGGAGTCATGGCGACACGTACACCTTC	CAWSHGDTYTF
NA	TRBD1	TRBV30	TRBJ2-3	TGTGCCTGGAGTCGGACAGGGGAGACAGATACGCAGTATTTT	CAWSRTGETDTQYF
NA	NA	TRBV14	TRBJ2-2	TGTGCCAGCCCAGGACTTAACACCGGGGAGCTGTTTTTT	CASPGLNTGELFF
NA	NA	TRBV7-9	TRBJ2-5	TGTGCCAGCAGCGGGGAGAGGACAGCGAGCGTGACCCAGTACTTC	CASSGERTASVTQYF
NA	NA	TRBV3-1/TRBV3-2	TRBJ1-4	TGTGCCAGCAGCCAAGAAACAGGCATTGCAACTAATGAAAAACTGTTTTTT	CASSQETGIATNEKLFF
NA	NA	TRBV3-1/TRBV3-2	TRBJ1-5	TGTGCCAGCAGCCAAGGAGGTTCCAGCAATCAGCCCCAGCATTTT	CASSQGGSSNQPQHF
once	TRBD1	TRBV10-2	TRBJ2-3	TGCGCCAGCAGGCGGACAGGGAGGTCAGATACGCAGTATTTT	CASRRTGRSDTQYF